This T cell receptor beta chain was retrieved from a study of T cell responses to AZD1222 COVID-19 vaccine. TCRdb's table, derived via immunoSEQ multiplex PCR, lists solely in-frame clones and lacks some. Altogether more than 100,000 clones are present, about 90% being singletons, with the ten largest covering about 5%. General study findings and limits: Donor demographics were predominantly white British with a female majority; clonal diversity may be underestimated. Repertoire samples came only from after the peak T cell response.

The CDR3 is 18 residues long. Per the germline V gene, CDR1 is ENHRY and CDR2 is SYGVKD. J was trimmed by 1 base and V by 3 bases; bases with no gene match: 10. About this clone itself: What it binds is not known.

Specimen: peripheral blood, collected on day 0 of AZD1222 vaccination. This TCR was recovered from an adult in good health. The chain couples TRBV10-3 to TRBJ2-2; 8 nucleotides line up with TRBD2. The CDR3 bases are TGTGCCATCAGTGACCCAGCGGGGGCGAACCAGAACACCGGGGAGCTGTTTTTT. Translated, it gives CAISDPAGANQNTGELFF.